One T cell receptor beta chain is described in this entry. Its antigen is currently not known. Base-call qualities are not available, and no considerably larger clone is one nucleotide away. Compared with germline, V lacks 5 bases and J lacks 7 bases; bases without a gene match: 10. The CDR3 spans 14 residues, from the cysteine through the phenylalanine. The read is trimmed to its CDR3 DNA, 42 bases read in frame from base 1. The germline V gene (reference sequence) specifies SEHNR as CDR1 and FQNEAQ as CDR2. Receptor amplification or capture employed the immunoSEQ multiplex PCR assay. TCRdb's version of the immuneACCESS table is confined to in-frame rearrangements and falls short of the full clone set. An unresolved V gene accounts for under half of the shortfall where checked; the remainder is of unknown origin. Present in this sample are under 20,000 clones, over 65% of which were seen just once. About 9.6% of the sample goes to the ten largest clones.

The record originates from a study of T cell changes during pregnancy in multiple sclerosis (dated by TCRdb to between 2019 and 2020). Describing the broader study: Changes in the T cell repertoire over the course of pregnancy were examined in this study in women with multiple sclerosis.

In this chain, TRBV7-9 is recombined with TRBJ2-7; the central 8 bases match TRBD2. The source is a female donor with multiple sclerosis, enrolled in a pregnancy study. Sequencing was performed on CD8+ T cells from peripheral blood mononuclear cells, taken after pregnancy. The nucleotides are TGTGCCAGCAGCCCCGAGGTAGCGGGATGGGAGCAGTACTTC. It translates to CASSPEVAGWEQYF.